This TCR beta chain was captured by sequencing in a study of shared clonotypes between healthy human individuals. Overall study context: Each donor's CD4 naive and CD4 memory cells filled three plates apiece, CD8 naive two, and CD8 memory one.

V was cut by 6 bases and J by 2 bases, with 9 bases left in between. CDR1 is MNHEY and CDR2 is SVGAGI in the germline V gene. The CDR3 covers 13 residues. Of note for this clone: The antigen remains undetermined.

Study conclusions and caveats: Clonotypes which were not shared had lower generation probabilities than clonotypes that all four donors shared. It was observed that around 5% of naive CD4 clonotypes were shared across four donors.

The study drew all its donors from Caucasian adults living in Nashville, Tennessee. Profiling relied on immunoSEQ multiplex PCR, and the TCRdb table lists in-frame clones only, not all of them. Among 1.4 million to 1.5 million clones listed, 95% to 97% were seen once. What was sequenced was naive CD4+ T cells sorted from blood. Specified subset: CD45RA+ positively selected. The chain carries TRBV6-5 and TRBJ2-3, with D unclear. This TCR was recovered from a young man in good health. For the CDR3, the DNA is TGTGCCAGCAGCGACGGAGCCACAGATACGCAGTATTTT. Its protein product is CASSDGATDTQYF.